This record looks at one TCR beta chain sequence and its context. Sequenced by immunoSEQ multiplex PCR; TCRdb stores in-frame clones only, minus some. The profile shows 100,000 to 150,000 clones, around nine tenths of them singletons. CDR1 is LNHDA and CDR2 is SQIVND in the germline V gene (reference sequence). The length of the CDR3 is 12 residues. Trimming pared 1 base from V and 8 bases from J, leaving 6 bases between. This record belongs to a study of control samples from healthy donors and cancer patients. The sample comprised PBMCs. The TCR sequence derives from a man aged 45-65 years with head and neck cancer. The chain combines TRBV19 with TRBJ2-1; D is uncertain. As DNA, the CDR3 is TGTGCCAGTAGTATAGTAAGGGATGAGCAGTTCTTC. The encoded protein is CASSIVRDEQFF.